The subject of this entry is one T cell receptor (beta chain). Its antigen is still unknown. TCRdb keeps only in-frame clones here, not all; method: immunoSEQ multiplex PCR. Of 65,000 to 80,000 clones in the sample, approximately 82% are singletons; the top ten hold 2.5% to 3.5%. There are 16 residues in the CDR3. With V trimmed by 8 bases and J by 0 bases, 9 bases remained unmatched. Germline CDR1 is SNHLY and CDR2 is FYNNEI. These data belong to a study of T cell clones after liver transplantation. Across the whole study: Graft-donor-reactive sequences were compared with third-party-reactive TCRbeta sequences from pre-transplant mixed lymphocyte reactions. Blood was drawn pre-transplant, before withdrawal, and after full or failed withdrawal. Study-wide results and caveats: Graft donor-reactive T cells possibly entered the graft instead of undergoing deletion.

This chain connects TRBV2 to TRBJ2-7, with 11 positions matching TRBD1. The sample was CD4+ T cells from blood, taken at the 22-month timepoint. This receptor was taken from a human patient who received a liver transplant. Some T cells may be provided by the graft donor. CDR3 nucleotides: TGTGCCAGCGGAACCAGGACAGGGGGCTTCTCCTACGAGCAGTACTTC. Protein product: CASGTRTGGFSYEQYF.